This TCR beta chain derives from a study of blood T cell repertoires in COVID-19. At the level of the study: PBMCs, B-cell-depleted T cells, or T cells were the source of the cDNA or gDNA that made up the material.

In the original analysis: Reference gene primer amplification yielded estimated nucleated cell counts. Produced via immunoSEQ multiplex PCR; TCRdb's table is partial and in-frame only. The V and J calls and clone size are taken from that table; D and trimming were inferred from the DNA. The sample lists tens of thousands of clones; more than 70% were seen once. The specimen sequenced was peripheral blood. The sequence was collected from a woman aged 80 or over with acute or convalescent COVID-19.

This CDR3 reads CASSYRGDGYGYTF. The CDR3 bases are TGTGCCAGTAGTTACAGGGGAGACGGCTATGGCTACACCTTC. The chain combines TRBV19 with TRBJ1-2; TRBD1 matches 7 bases. In germline, CDR1 is LNHDA, CDR2 SQIVND (reference sequence). This CDR3 has 14 residues. Germline trimming cut 5 bases from V and 4 bases from J; bases unmatched to any gene: 7.